A selection of T cell receptor beta chains follows, all from one sample in a study of cytomegalovirus exposure and HLA in healthy donors. Method: immunoSEQ multiplex PCR; TCRdb's copy keeps in-frame clones and lacks some. The sample has roughly 75,000 clones, and its top ten clones hold about 0.83%. Material for sequencing was PBMCs. Source of these receptors: a boy between 10 and 17 years old in good health and CMV-seronegative. CDR3s include the opening cysteine and the closing phenylalanine or tryptophan. D genes are given only for firm matches.

CDR3aa | CDR3nt | j_gene | v_gene | d_gene
CASSYSKQGYGYTF | TGTGCCAGCAGTTACTCGAAGCAGGGCTATGGCTACACCTTC | TRBJ1-2 | TRBV6-5 | .
CSANRGETQYF | TGCAGTGCTAATAGGGGGGAGACCCAGTACTTC | TRBJ2-5 | TRBV20-1 | .
CASSYGRGSYEQYF | TGTGCCAGCAGTTACGGCAGGGGGTCCTACGAGCAGTACTTC | TRBJ2-7 | TRBV6-5 | TRBD1
CASSTPRRTRVAHEQYF | TGTGCCAGCAGCACCCCCCGTCGGACGCGGGTTGCCCACGAGCAGTACTTC | TRBJ2-7 | TRBV21-1 | .
CASSPGGGGEPQHF | TGTGCCAGCTCACCAGGAGGGGGCGGGGAGCCCCAGCATTTT | TRBJ1-5 | TRBV18 | TRBD1
CASSLGAGGPETQYF | TGTGCCAGCAGCTTAGGGGCGGGGGGGCCAGAGACCCAGTACTTC | TRBJ2-5 | TRBV5-6 | TRBD2
CASSFRASSTYEQYF | TGCGCCAGCAGCTTCAGGGCTTCATCCACCTACGAGCAGTACTTC | TRBJ2-7 | TRBV5-1 | .
CASLMTGGTEAFF | TGTGCCAGCCTCATGACAGGGGGGACTGAAGCTTTCTTT | TRBJ1-1 | TRBV18 | TRBD1
CASSLGQQETQYF | TGTGCCAGCAGCTTGGGACAGCAAGAGACCCAGTACTTC | TRBJ2-5 | TRBV5-6 | .
CAWRGTATEAFF | TGTGCCTGGAGGGGGACAGCCACTGAAGCTTTCTTT | TRBJ1-1 | TRBV30 | TRBD1
CASSLRGAGRTDTQYF | TGTGCCAGCAGCTTACGGGGGGCGGGGAGAACAGATACGCAGTATTTT | TRBJ2-3 | TRBV7-6 | .
CASSTWDSYEQYF | TGTGCCAGCAGCACCTGGGACAGCTACGAGCAGTACTTC | TRBJ2-7 | TRBV7-6 | TRBD1
CASSLTPGQENEKLFF | TGTGCCAGCAGCTTAACGCCGGGACAGGAGAATGAAAAACTGTTTTTT | TRBJ1-4 | TRBV7-3 | TRBD1
CASSYSTGVHSEAFF | TGTGCCAGCAGTTACTCGACAGGGGTCCACTCTGAAGCTTTCTTT | TRBJ1-1 | TRBV6-6 | TRBD1
CASSLTSGTYEQYF | TGTGCCAGCTCACTAACCTCGGGGACCTACGAGCAGTACTTC | TRBJ2-7 | TRBV18 | .
CASSFRDRQFYEQYF | TGTGCCAGCAGTTTCCGGGACAGGCAGTTCTACGAGCAGTACTTC | TRBJ2-7 | TRBV6-5 | TRBD1
CSVVVRSSYNEQFF | TGCAGCGTGGTCGTGAGAAGCTCCTACAATGAGCAGTTCTTC | TRBJ2-1 | TRBV29-1 | .
CATSRPWSGRTGETQYF | TGTGCCACCAGCAGACCCTGGAGCGGGAGGACTGGAGAGACCCAGTACTTC | TRBJ2-5 | TRBV15 | TRBD2
CAAWPGDTDTQYF | TGTGCCGCCTGGCCTGGAGACACAGATACGCAGTATTTT | TRBJ2-3 | TRBV10-3 | .
CAGGPWTTDTQYF | TGTGCTGGAGGGCCCTGGACGACAGATACGCAGTATTTT | TRBJ2-3 | TRBV30 | .
CASSFETTSIYEQYF | TGTGCCAGCAGCTTCGAGACTACCTCAATCTACGAGCAGTACTTC | TRBJ2-7 | TRBV5-4 | .
CSVARQGSVVEQYF | TGCAGCGTGGCACGACAGGGGTCGGTGGTCGAGCAGTACTTC | TRBJ2-7 | TRBV29-1 | TRBD1
CASSSEGAAGNTIYF | TGCGCCAGCAGCTCGGAGGGGGCAGCGGGAAACACCATATATTTT | TRBJ1-3 | TRBV5-1 | TRBD1
CASSLTPSGGSTDTQYF | TGTGCCAGCAGCTTGACCCCTAGCGGGGGGTCCACAGATACGCAGTATTTT | TRBJ2-3 | TRBV5-4 | TRBD2
CASSIGTAVNQPQHF | TGTGCCAGTAGTATAGGGACAGCCGTAAATCAGCCCCAGCATTTT | TRBJ1-5 | TRBV19 | .
CASSESVIHEQFF | TGTGCCAGCAGTGAATCAGTGATACATGAGCAGTTCTTC | TRBJ2-1 | TRBV25-1 | .
CSVGLGRETQYF | TGCAGCGTTGGACTTGGAAGAGAGACCCAGTACTTC | TRBJ2-5 | TRBV29-1 | .
CASSVSGADNEQFF | TGTGCCAGCAGCGTAAGCGGAGCTGACAATGAGCAGTTCTTC | TRBJ2-1 | TRBV9 | .
CAWSRGGIGATEDFF | TGTGCCTGGAGTCGAGGAGGGATCGGAGCCACTGAAGATTTCTTT | TRBJ1-1 | TRBV30 | .
CASSEFRGVGEKLFF | TGTGCCAGCAGTGAATTCAGGGGGGTAGGGGAAAAACTGTTTTTT | TRBJ1-4 | TRBV25-1 | TRBD1
CASSFSAVGAENGYTF | TGTGCCAGCAGCTTCTCCGCGGTCGGAGCCGAGAATGGCTACACCTTC | TRBJ1-2 | TRBV7-8 | .
CSVGQDNTEAFF | TGCAGCGTTGGGCAGGATAACACTGAAGCTTTCTTT | TRBJ1-1 | TRBV29-1 | .
CSAGQNTEAFF | TGCAGTGCTGGACAGAACACTGAAGCTTTCTTT | TRBJ1-1 | TRBV20-1 | .
CASSQASQYF | TGTGCCAGCAGCCAGGCCTCCCAGTACTTC | TRBJ2-5 | TRBV5-8 | .
CAWSIGGIGVSYEQYF | TGTGCCTGGAGTATCGGCGGGATAGGAGTCTCCTACGAGCAGTACTTC | TRBJ2-7 | TRBV30 | .